This T cell receptor (beta chain) was identified in a study of breast tumors, draining lymph nodes, adjacent tissues. Findings and limits, study-wide: Tumor T cell lymph node origin was a supported hypothesis, not proven. Tumor repertoires ranked between lymph nodes and nontumor tissue in diversity, with V and J gene preferences. Luminal-like breast cancer showed significantly greater tumor-nontumor repertoire similarity than basal-like breast cancer did. Findings are consistent with lymph node origin and intratumoral expansion of most tumor T cells.

From the multiplex PCR reads, TCRdb called clonotypes with MiXCR, one entry per CDR3 protein. The sample includes some 21,000 distinct CDR3 sequences, 50% of them seen just once. This clonotype was found many times. What it binds is not known. Trimming took 0 bases from V and 3 from J; bases not matched to a gene: 7. The germline V gene has CDR1 SGHRS and CDR2 YFSETQ. This CDR3 is built from 17 residues. Sequenced input: breast tumor tissue. This sequence was found in a female donor with breast cancer. Some clones in this sample may be carry-over from other donors' samples. This chain joins TRBV5-1 and TRBJ2-7; TRBD2 matches at 12 bases. Here the CDR3 reads CASSLVASGRADYEQYF. Here the CDR3 DNA reads TGCGCCAGCAGCTTGGTCGCTAGCGGGAGGGCCGACTACGAGCAGTACTTC.